Listed below are T cell receptor beta chains from one sample, sequenced in a study of cytomegalovirus exposure and HLA in healthy donors. Sequencing used immunoSEQ multiplex PCR; TCRdb keeps in-frame clones, though not all of them. The sample includes 55,000 to 80,000 clones, around four fifths seen only once; the top ten take 22%. Sequencing was done on a sample of PBMCs. The origin of the receptors is a woman in her twenties or thirties in good health and CMV-seropositive. Both conserved end residues are part of each CDR3. D genes are given only for firm matches. Clone size is shown for a subset of rows, as once, few, many or a class of expanded clone.

J gene: TRBJ2-1; V gene: TRBV19; D gene: .; CDR3 length: 15; clone size: once; CDR3 protein: CASSMEVSSYNEQFF; CDR3 DNA: TGTGCCAGTAGTATGGAGGTAAGCTCCTACAATGAGCAGTTCTTC
J gene: TRBJ1-4; V gene: TRBV4-2; D gene: TRBD1; CDR3 length: 15; clone size: few; CDR3 protein: CASSPYQDRDEKLFF; CDR3 DNA: TGTGCCAGCAGCCCTTACCAGGACAGGGATGAAAAACTGTTTTTT
J gene: TRBJ1-3; V gene: TRBV30; D gene: .; CDR3 length: 13; clone size: once; CDR3 protein: CAWTADSGNTIYF; CDR3 DNA: TGTGCCTGGACGGCGGACTCTGGAAACACCATATATTTT
J gene: TRBJ2-1; V gene: TRBV12-5; D gene: .; CDR3 length: 13; clone size: .; CDR3 protein: CASGFDSNNEQFF; CDR3 DNA: TGTGCTAGTGGTTTCGACAGTAACAATGAGCAGTTCTTC
J gene: TRBJ1-3; V gene: TRBV7-3; D gene: .; CDR3 length: 13; clone size: .; CDR3 protein: CASSPGGGNTIYF; CDR3 DNA: TGTGCCAGCAGCCCCGGGGGTGGAAACACCATATATTTT
J gene: TRBJ1-4; V gene: TRBV15; D gene: .; CDR3 length: 15; clone size: .; CDR3 protein: CATGDKLEANEKLFF; CDR3 DNA: TGTGCCACCGGGGACAAGTTAGAGGCTAATGAAAAACTGTTTTTT
J gene: TRBJ1-3; V gene: TRBV11-2; D gene: TRBD1; CDR3 length: 15; clone size: few; CDR3 protein: CASSIMTGGGNTIYF; CDR3 DNA: TGTGCCAGCAGCATTATGACAGGGGGGGGAAACACCATATATTTT
J gene: TRBJ2-7; V gene: TRBV29-1; D gene: .; CDR3 length: 13; clone size: .; CDR3 protein: CSGRGGSFYEQYF; CDR3 DNA: TGCAGCGGGAGGGGGGGATCATTTTACGAGCAGTACTTC
J gene: TRBJ2-3; V gene: TRBV4-3; D gene: .; CDR3 length: 15; clone size: .; CDR3 protein: CASSRSFPNTDTQYF; CDR3 DNA: TGCGCCAGCAGCCGAAGTTTTCCTAACACAGATACGCAGTATTTT
J gene: TRBJ2-1; V gene: TRBV6-1; D gene: .; CDR3 length: 14; clone size: .; CDR3 protein: CASSVGGNYNEQFF; CDR3 DNA: TGTGCCAGCAGCGTGGGGGGAAACTACAATGAGCAGTTCTTC
J gene: TRBJ1-2; V gene: TRBV5-1; D gene: .; CDR3 length: 13; clone size: .; CDR3 protein: CASSLEGNYGYTF; CDR3 DNA: TGCGCCAGCAGCTTGGAGGGGAACTATGGCTACACCTTC
J gene: TRBJ2-3; V gene: TRBV5-1; D gene: .; CDR3 length: 13; clone size: .; CDR3 protein: CASSRSSTDTQYF; CDR3 DNA: TGCGCCAGCAGTCGGAGCAGCACAGATACGCAGTATTTT
J gene: TRBJ2-2; V gene: TRBV18; D gene: TRBD1; CDR3 length: 15; clone size: .; CDR3 protein: CASSQGQANTGELFF; CDR3 DNA: TGTGCCAGCTCACAGGGACAGGCGAACACCGGGGAGCTGTTTTTT
J gene: TRBJ2-6; V gene: TRBV5-6; D gene: TRBD1; CDR3 length: 16; clone size: .; CDR3 protein: CASSLRGRRGANVLTF; CDR3 DNA: TGTGCCAGCAGCTTAAGGGGGCGGCGTGGGGCCAACGTCCTGACTTTC